This T cell receptor (beta chain) originates from a study of post-analysis software for immune sequencing data. This CDR3 is built from 9 residues. The germline V gene encodes CDR1 ENHRY and CDR2 SYGVKD. With respect to this clonotype: The antigen is undetermined.

Study-level points and caveats: Among 4 or 5 TRBV segments more frequent in patients than controls were TRBV5-6, TRBV5-1 and TRBV20-1.

Unique molecular identifiers were built into the TCR beta cDNA libraries. TCRdb ran MiXCR on the PCR reads and lists one entry per CDR3 protein. The data hold fewer than 850,000 distinct CDR3 sequences, with roughly 27% observed a single time. Sample: blood. This clonotype was sampled from a girl aged 10 to 17 with multiple sclerosis. The chain recombines TRBV10-3 with TRBJ2-1, with D unresolved. The CDR3 DNA reads as TGTGCTTTCCACAATGAGCAGTTCTTC. As protein: CAFHNEQFF.